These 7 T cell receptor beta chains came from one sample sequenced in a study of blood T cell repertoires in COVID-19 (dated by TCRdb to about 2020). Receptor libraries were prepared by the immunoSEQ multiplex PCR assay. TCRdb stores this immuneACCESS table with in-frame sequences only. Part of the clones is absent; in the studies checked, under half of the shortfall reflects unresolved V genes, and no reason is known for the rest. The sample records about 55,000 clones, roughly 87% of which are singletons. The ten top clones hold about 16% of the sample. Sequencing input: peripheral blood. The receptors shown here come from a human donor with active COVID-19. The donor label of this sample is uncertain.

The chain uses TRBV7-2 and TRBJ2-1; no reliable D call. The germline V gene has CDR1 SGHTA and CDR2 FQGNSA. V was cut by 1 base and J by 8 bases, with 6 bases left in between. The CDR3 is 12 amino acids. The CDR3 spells CASSLGVDEQFF. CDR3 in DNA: TGTGCCAGCAGCTTAGGTGTCGATGAGCAGTTCTTC.

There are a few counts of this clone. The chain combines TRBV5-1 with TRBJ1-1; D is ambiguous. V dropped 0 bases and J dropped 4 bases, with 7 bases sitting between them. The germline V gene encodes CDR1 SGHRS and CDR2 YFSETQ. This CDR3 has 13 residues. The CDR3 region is CASSLEYSTEAFF. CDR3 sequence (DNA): TGCGCCAGCAGCTTGGAGTACAGCACTGAAGCTTTCTTT.

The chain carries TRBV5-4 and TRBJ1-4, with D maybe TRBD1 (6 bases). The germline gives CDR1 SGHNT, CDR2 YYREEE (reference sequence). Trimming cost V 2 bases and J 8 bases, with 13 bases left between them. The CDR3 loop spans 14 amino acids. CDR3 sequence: CASSLAGAEEKLFF. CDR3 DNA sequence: TGTGCCAGCAGCTTAGCAGGGGCAGAGGAAAAACTGTTTTTT.

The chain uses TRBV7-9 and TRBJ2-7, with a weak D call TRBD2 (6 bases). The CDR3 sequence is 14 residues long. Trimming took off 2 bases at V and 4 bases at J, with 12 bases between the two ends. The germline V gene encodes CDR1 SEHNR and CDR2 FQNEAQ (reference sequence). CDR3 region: CASSLSGVLYEQYF. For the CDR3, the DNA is TGTGCCAGCAGCTTATCGGGGGTTCTATACGAGCAGTACTTC. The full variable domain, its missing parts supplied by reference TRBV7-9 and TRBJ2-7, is DTGVSQNPRHKITKRGQNVTFRCDPISEHNRLYWYRQTLGQGPEFLTYFQNEAQLEKSRLLSDRFSAERPKGSFSTLEIQRTEQGDSAMYLCASSLSGVLYEQYFGPGTRLTVT.

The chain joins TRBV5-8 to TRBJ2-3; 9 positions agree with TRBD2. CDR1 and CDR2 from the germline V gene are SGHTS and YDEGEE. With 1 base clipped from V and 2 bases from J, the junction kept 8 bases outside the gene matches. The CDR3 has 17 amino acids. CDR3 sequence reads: CASSLPWASGVTDTQYF. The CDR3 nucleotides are TGTGCCAGCAGCTTGCCTTGGGCTAGCGGGGTCACAGATACGCAGTATTTT.

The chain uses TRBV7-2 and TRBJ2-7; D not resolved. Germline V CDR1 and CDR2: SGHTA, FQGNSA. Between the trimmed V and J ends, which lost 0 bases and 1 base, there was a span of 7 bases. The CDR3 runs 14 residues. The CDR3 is CASSLAQFSYEQYF. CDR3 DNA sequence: TGTGCCAGCAGCTTAGCCCAGTTTTCCTACGAGCAGTACTTC.

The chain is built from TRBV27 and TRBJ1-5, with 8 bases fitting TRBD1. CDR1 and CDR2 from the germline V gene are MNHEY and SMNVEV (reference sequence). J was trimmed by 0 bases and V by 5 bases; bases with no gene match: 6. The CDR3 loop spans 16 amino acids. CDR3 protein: CASSPSTGDSNQPQHF. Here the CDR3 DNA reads TGTGCCAGCAGTCCCTCGACAGGGGATAGCAATCAGCCCCAGCATTTT.